The 19 T cell receptor beta chains below come from one sample, sequenced in a study of blood T cell repertoires in COVID-19. This table comes from immunoSEQ multiplex PCR, and its TCRdb copy is limited to in-frame clones, with some not included. The table has 150,000 to 200,000 clones, about three quarters seen once. The source material was peripheral blood. The receptors here all came from a man in his 60s with acute or convalescent COVID-19.

The chain has TRBV7-9 and TRBJ2-1; TRBD2 aligns across 13 bases. This CDR3 is built from 16 residues. Per the germline V gene, CDR1 is SEHNR and CDR2 is FQNEAQ (reference sequence). With 7 bases clipped from V and 2 bases from J, the junction kept 5 bases outside the gene matches. Written as DNA, the CDR3 is TGTGCCAGCACCTCGACTAGCGGGGGGACCTACAATGAGCAGTTCTTC. As protein: CASTSTSGGTYNEQFF.

The chain is built from TRBV7-9 and TRBJ2-2; possible D gene TRBD2, 5 bases. CDR3 length: 16 amino acids. Germline-derived CDR1 and CDR2 are SEHNR and FQNEAQ (reference sequence). V dropped 1 base and J dropped 4 bases, with 13 bases sitting between them. The CDR3 reads CASSLDGRAGTGELFF. The CDR3 bases are TGTGCCAGCAGCTTAGACGGCCGGGCGGGCACCGGGGAGCTGTTTTTT.

The V and J genes are TRBV4-2 and TRBJ1-1; the match to TRBD1 covers 8 bases. The CDR3 totals 15 residues. Per the germline V gene, CDR1 is LGHNA and CDR2 is YNFKEQ. After removal of 2 bases from V and 1 base from J, the junction contained 3 bases not matched to a gene. The CDR3 loop reads CASSQFGQGNTEAFF. In nucleotides, the CDR3 is TGTGCCAGCAGCCAATTTGGACAGGGGAACACTGAAGCTTTCTTT.

The gene calls are TRBV10-3 and TRBJ2-7; D possibly corresponds to TRBD2 (6 bases). The germline V and J ends were trimmed by 3 bases and 5 bases, with 11 bases remaining between them. This CDR3 is built from 13 residues. Germline CDR1 reads ENHRY; CDR2 reads SYGVKD. Here the CDR3 reads CAISDYSGDEQYF. The CDR3 DNA is TGTGCCATCAGTGACTATAGCGGCGACGAGCAGTACTTC.

The chain combines TRBV28 with TRBJ1-5; 8 nucleotides agree with TRBD1. V lost 3 bases, J lost 1 base, and 2 bases stayed unmatched. Germline CDR1 and CDR2: MDHEN and SYDVKM. This CDR3 is 15 amino acids long. CDR3 DNA sequence: TGTGCCAGCAGTTTCTACAGGGGGAGCAATCAGCCCCAGCATTTT. Translation: CASSFYRGSNQPQHF.

This chain links TRBV7-2 with TRBJ2-5; D remains ambiguous. Trimming left V 1 base short and J 3 bases short, with 12 bases between. CDR3 length: 15 amino acids. The germline CDR1 and CDR2 sequences are SGHTA and FQGNSA. Here the CDR3 DNA reads TGTGCCAGCAGCTTAGTCTCACAACTAAAAGAGACCCAGTACTTC. Its protein product is CASSLVSQLKETQYF.

This clone was detected a few times. V and J are TRBV2 and TRBJ2-5; possible D gene TRBD1, 5 bases. The CDR3 runs 15 residues. Germline CDR1 and CDR2: SNHLY and FYNNEI. Trimming took 8 bases from V and 0 from J, leaving 16 bases between them. The CDR3 loop reads CASQGLTGNQETQYF. CDR3 DNA sequence: TGTGCCAGCCAGGGCCTGACTGGGAACCAAGAGACCCAGTACTTC.

The chain joins TRBV18 to TRBJ1-1; 12 bases fit TRBD1. This CDR3 is built from 18 residues. The V gene's germline CDR1 is KGHSH and CDR2 LQKENI. The trim removed 0 bases at V and 2 bases at J, leaving 7 bases unmatched. The CDR3 protein is CASSPPGQGALFNTEAFF. CDR3 bases: TGTGCCAGCTCACCACCGGGACAGGGGGCACTTTTTAACACTGAAGCTTTCTTT. Drawing the rest from reference TRBV18 and TRBJ1-1, the complete variable domain is NAGVMQNPRHLVRRRGQEARLRCSPMKGHSHVYWYRQLPEEGLKFMVYLQKENIIDESGMPKERFSAEFPKEGPSILRIQQVVRGDSAAYFCASSPPGQGALFNTEAFFGQGTRLTVV.

The rearrangement uses TRBV7-9 and TRBJ2-7; TRBD1 matches 9 bases. Germline V CDR1 and CDR2: SEHNR, FQNEAQ (reference sequence). The CDR3 has 15 residues. Trimming took 2 bases from V and 3 from J; bases not matched to a gene: 5. The CDR3 region is CASSLSGTGNYEQYF. The DNA of the CDR3 is TGTGCCAGCAGCTTATCCGGGACAGGGAACTACGAGCAGTACTTC.

This chain joins TRBV19 and TRBJ1-4; TRBD1 matches at 10 bases. CDR3 length: 13 amino acids. Per the germline V gene, CDR1 is LNHDA and CDR2 is SQIVND (reference sequence). V trimming: 5 bases; J trimming: 8 bases; junction bases outside the gene matches: 2. CDR3 DNA: TGTGCCAGTAGTGCGGACAGGGGGGAAAAACTGTTTTTT. Protein product: CASSADRGEKLFF.

The chain has TRBV13 and TRBJ1-5; no clear D gene. Germline-derived CDR1 and CDR2 are PRHDT and FYEKMQ (reference sequence). V was pared by 5 bases and J by 6 bases, with 11 bases between. The CDR3 length is 13 residues. The CDR3, as DNA: TGTGCCAGCAGCCTAAGCGTGGGTCAGCCCCAGCATTTT. This gives the protein CASSLSVGQPQHF.

V usage is TRBV6-5 and J usage is TRBJ1-2; 8 bases match TRBD1. This CDR3 comprises 15 residues. Germline values: CDR1 MNHEY, CDR2 SVGAGI. The junction had 7 bases not matched to a gene; V was cut back by 5 bases and J by 2 bases. The CDR3 DNA reads as TGTGCCAGCAGTACAGGACAGGGAGCAAACTATGGCTACACCTTC. As protein: CASSTGQGANYGYTF.

This chain connects TRBV5-5 to TRBJ1-1; 9 nucleotides match TRBD1. The CDR3 runs to 13 residues. V was pared by 5 bases and J by 11 bases, with 10 bases of the junction left unmatched. CDR1 is SGHKS and CDR2 is YYEKEE in the germline V gene (reference sequence). DNA of the CDR3: TGTGCCAGCAGTAACCGGGACAGGGTTGAGGCTTTCTTT. As protein: CASSNRDRVEAFF.

The chain employs TRBV7-9 and TRBJ2-7, with D hard to call. Germline CDR1 SEHNR, CDR2 FQNEAQ (reference sequence). V dropped 5 bases and J dropped 3 bases, with 17 bases sitting between them. The CDR3 is 15 amino acids. CDR3: CASSPKLVAGYEQYF. The CDR3 DNA is TGTGCCAGCAGCCCGAAGCTAGTAGCCGGCTACGAGCAGTACTTC.

The chain has TRBV28 and TRBJ2-7, with 8 positions matching TRBD1. The trim removed 4 bases at V and 3 bases at J, leaving 5 bases unmatched. Germline lookup yields CDR1 MDHEN and CDR2 SYDVKM. This CDR3 region has 14 residues. The CDR3 DNA reads as TGTGCCAGCAGTTCTGGACAGGGTGTCTACGAGCAGTACTTC. It is translated as CASSSGQGVYEQYF.

This rearrangement joins TRBV7-2 to TRBJ2-5; possibly TRBD2 for D (5 bases). The germline V and J ends were trimmed by 1 base and 3 bases, with 12 bases remaining between them. This CDR3 contains 15 residues. Germline V gene sequence: CDR1 SGHTA, CDR2 FQGNSA. This chain's CDR3 is CASSLGLAVKETQYF. DNA of the CDR3: TGTGCCAGCAGCTTAGGGCTAGCAGTTAAAGAGACCCAGTACTTC.

This clone was counted a few times. CDR3 DNA: TGTGCCAGCAGCTCCCGGGACAGGGGGGACCAGTACTTC. As protein: CASSSRDRGDQYF. V usage is TRBV2 and J usage is TRBJ2-5; 11 bases match TRBD1. The germline CDR1 and CDR2 sequences are SNHLY and FYNNEI. CDR3 length: 13 amino acids. J lost 10 bases, V lost 6 bases, and 7 bases had no gene match.

Points on this clone: Its ends do not fully match the called genes, so a read error is possible. The CDR3 sequence: CVSSQAPARGVNQPQHF. DNA of the CDR3: TGTGTCAGCAGCCAAGCCCCGGCGCGGGGGGTCAATCAGCCCCAGCATTTT. The chain combines TRBV3-1 (or the pseudogene TRBV3-2) with TRBJ1-5; D may be TRBD1 (5 bases). The CDR3 extends over 17 amino acids. Germline assignment: CDR1 LGHDT and CDR2 YNNKEL (reference sequence).

This clone was counted a few times. The chain is built from TRBV19 and TRBJ2-7, with TRBD1 identical over 7 bases. The CDR3 loop spans 13 amino acids. CDR1 is LNHDA, CDR2 SQIVND, per germline (reference sequence). V shed 5 bases, J shed 5 bases, and the junction held 6 bases outside the gene matches. The CDR3 nucleotides are TGTGCCAGTAGTTGGACAGGTAAGGACGAGCAGTACTTC. It encodes CASSWTGKDEQYF.